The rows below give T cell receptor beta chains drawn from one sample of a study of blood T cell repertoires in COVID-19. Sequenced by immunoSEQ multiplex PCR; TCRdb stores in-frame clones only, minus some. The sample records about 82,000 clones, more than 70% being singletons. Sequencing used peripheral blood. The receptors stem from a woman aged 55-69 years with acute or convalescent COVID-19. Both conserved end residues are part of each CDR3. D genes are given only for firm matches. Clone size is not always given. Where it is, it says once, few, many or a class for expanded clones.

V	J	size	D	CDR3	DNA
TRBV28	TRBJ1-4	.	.	CASREQGLEKLFF	TGTGCCAGCAGAGAACAGGGTTTAGAAAAACTGTTTTTT
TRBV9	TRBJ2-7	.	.	CASSAVGGGEQYF	TGTGCCAGCAGCGCGGTGGGGGGTGGCGAGCAGTACTTC
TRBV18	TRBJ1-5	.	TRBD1	CASSPLARGLDQPQHF	TGTGCCAGCTCACCCCTCGCGAGGGGGCTGGATCAGCCCCAGCATTTT
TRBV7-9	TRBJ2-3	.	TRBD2	CASSLGLAGTDTQYF	TGTGCCAGCAGCTTAGGACTAGCGGGCACAGATACGCAGTATTTT
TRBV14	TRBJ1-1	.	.	CASSQTRTENTEAFF	TGTGCCAGCAGCCAGACACGTACGGAGAACACTGAAGCTTTCTTT
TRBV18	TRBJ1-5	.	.	CASSTSQNSNQPQHF	TGTGCCAGCTCTACCTCTCAGAATAGCAATCAGCCCCAGCATTTT
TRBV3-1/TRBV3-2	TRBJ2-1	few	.	CATSSPRVQFF	TGTGCCACCAGTAGTCCGAGGGTGCAGTTCTTC
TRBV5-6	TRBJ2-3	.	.	CASSSLGTAQYF	TGTGCCAGCAGCTCTCTAGGTACGGCGCAGTATTTT
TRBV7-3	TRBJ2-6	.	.	CASSLGSAGANVLTF	TGTGCCAGCAGCTTAGGTAGTGCTGGGGCCAACGTCCTGACTTTC
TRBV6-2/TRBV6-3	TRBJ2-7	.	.	CASSGLTDYEQYF	TGTGCCAGCAGTGGGCTTACAGATTACGAGCAGTACTTC
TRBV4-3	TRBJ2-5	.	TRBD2	CASSQDRRGGTETQYF	TGCGCCAGCAGCCAAGATCGGCGGGGGGGCACAGAGACCCAGTACTTC
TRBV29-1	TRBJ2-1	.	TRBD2	CSVEVGTSGGAQFF	TGCAGCGTTGAAGTTGGGACTAGCGGGGGGGCTCAGTTCTTC
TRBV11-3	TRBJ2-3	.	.	CASSLVEDFTDTQYF	TGTGCCAGCAGCTTAGTAGAGGATTTCACAGATACGCAGTATTTT
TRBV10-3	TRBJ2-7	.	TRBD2	CAISETSGPNSYEQYF	TGTGCCATCAGTGAGACTAGCGGGCCGAACTCCTACGAGCAGTACTTC
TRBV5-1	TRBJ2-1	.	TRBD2	CASSLGPSGGTNNEQFF	TGCGCCAGCAGCTTGGGGCCTAGCGGTGGGACGAACAATGAGCAGTTCTTC
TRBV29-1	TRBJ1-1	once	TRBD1	CSVEGTGAKEAFF	TGCAGCGTTGAAGGGACAGGGGCAAAGGAAGCTTTCTTT
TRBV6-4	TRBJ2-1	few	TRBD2	CASSARSSGRAQEQFF	TGTGCCAGCAGTGCCCGCTCTAGCGGGAGGGCGCAGGAGCAGTTCTTC
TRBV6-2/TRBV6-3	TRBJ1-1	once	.	CASSSYPRGAFF	TGTGCCAGCAGTTCCTATCCACGGGGAGCTTTCTTT
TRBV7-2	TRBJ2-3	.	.	CASLGIDTQYF	TGTGCCAGTCTCGGGATAGATACGCAGTATTTT
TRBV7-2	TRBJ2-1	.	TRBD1	CASSLRTAGTGGYEQFF	TGTGCCAGCAGCTTACGTACTGCCGGGACAGGGGGCTATGAGCAGTTCTTC
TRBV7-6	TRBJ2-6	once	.	CASSQIQQGSSGANVLTF	TGTGCCAGCAGCCAGATACAACAGGGATCCTCTGGGGCCAACGTCCTGACTTTC
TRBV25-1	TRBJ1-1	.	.	CASSEYRGLEAFF	TGTGCCAGCAGTGAATATCGGGGGTTAGAAGCTTTCTTT
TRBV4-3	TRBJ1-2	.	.	CASSQVGGTLNYGYTF	TGCGCCAGCAGCCAAGTGGGGGGGACTCTCAACTATGGCTACACCTTC
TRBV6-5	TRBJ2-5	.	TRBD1	CASCNTIDRGETQYF	TGTGCCAGCTGCAACACCATTGACAGGGGTGAGACCCAGTACTTC
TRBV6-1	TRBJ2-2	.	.	CASRQGNTGELFF	TGTGCCAGCAGACAGGGGAACACCGGGGAGCTGTTTTTT
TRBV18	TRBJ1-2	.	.	CASSPSLNDGYTF	TGTGCCAGCTCACCGAGTTTGAACGATGGCTACACCTTC
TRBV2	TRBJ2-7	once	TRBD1	CASTSGTGDYEQYF	TGTGCCAGCACCTCCGGGACAGGGGATTACGAGCAGTACTTC
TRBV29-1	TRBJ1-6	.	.	CSATCRTPLHF	TGCAGCGCCACATGCCGAACACCCCTCCACTTT
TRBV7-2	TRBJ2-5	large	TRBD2	CASSLGLAGGGAETQYF	TGTGCCAGCAGCTTAGGACTAGCGGGAGGGGGAGCAGAGACCCAGTACTTC
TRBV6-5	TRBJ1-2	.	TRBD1	CASSLPTGVDGYTF	TGTGCCAGCAGCCTCCCGACAGGGGTAGATGGCTACACCTTC
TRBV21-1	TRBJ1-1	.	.	CASSEHPRNTEAFF	TGTGCCAGCAGCGAACACCCCAGGAACACTGAAGCTTTCTTT
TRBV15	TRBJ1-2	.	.	CATSRDGNYGYTF	TGTGCCACCAGCAGAGACGGTAACTATGGCTACACCTTC
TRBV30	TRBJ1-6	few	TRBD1	CAWNTGANSPLHF	TGTGCCTGGAACACAGGGGCAAATTCACCCCTCCACTTT
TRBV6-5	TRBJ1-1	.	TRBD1	CASSYPRQGGNTEAFF	TGTGCCAGCAGTTACCCTCGACAGGGTGGGAACACTGAAGCTTTCTTT
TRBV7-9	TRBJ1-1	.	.	CASSFTEGVRNTEAFF	TGTGCCAGCAGCTTTACAGAGGGGGTGAGGAACACTGAAGCTTTCTTT
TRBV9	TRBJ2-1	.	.	CASSVAWQGEDEQFF	TGTGCCAGCAGCGTAGCATGGCAGGGTGAGGATGAGCAGTTCTTC
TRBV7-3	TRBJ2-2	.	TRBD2	CASSPGLAGGPNTGELFF	TGTGCCAGCAGCCCGGGACTAGCGGGGGGCCCTAACACCGGGGAGCTGTTTTTT